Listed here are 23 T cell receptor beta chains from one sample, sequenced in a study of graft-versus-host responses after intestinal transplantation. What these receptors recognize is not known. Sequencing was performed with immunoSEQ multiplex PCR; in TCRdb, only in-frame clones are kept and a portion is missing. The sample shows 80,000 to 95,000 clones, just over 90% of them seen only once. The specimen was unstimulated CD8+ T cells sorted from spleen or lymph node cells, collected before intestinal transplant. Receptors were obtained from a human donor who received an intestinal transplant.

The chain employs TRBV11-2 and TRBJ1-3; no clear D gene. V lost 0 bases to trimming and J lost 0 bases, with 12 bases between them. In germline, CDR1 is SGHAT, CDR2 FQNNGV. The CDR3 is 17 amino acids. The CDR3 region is CASSLDRGVTSGNTIYF. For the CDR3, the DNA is TGTGCCAGCAGCTTAGATCGTGGAGTTACCTCTGGAAACACCATATATTTT.

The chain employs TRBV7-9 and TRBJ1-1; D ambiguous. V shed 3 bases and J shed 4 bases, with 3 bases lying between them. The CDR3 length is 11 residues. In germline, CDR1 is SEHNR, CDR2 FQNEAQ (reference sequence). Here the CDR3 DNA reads TGTGCCAGCAGCTTGAGCACTGAAGCTTTCTTT. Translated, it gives CASSLSTEAFF.

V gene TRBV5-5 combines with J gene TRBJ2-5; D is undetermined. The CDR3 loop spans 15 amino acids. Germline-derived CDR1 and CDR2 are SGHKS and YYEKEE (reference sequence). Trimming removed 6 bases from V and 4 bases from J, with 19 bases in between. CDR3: CASTPLPRERETQYF. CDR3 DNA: TGTGCCAGCACCCCTCTGCCACGAGAGAGAGAGACCCAGTACTTC.

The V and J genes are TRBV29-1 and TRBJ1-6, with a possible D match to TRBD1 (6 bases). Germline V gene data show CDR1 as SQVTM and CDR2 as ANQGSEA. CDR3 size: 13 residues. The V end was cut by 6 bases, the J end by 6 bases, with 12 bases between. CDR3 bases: TGCAGCGTCACCCTGGACAGTAATTCACCCCTCCACTTT. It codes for CSVTLDSNSPLHF.

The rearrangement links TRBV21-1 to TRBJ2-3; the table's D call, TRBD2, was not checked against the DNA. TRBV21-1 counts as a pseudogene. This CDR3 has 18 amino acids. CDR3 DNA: TGTGCCAGCAGCAAAGATATCTCTGTTAGCGGGGGTACAGATACGCAGTATTTT. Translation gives CASSKDISVSGGTDTQYF.

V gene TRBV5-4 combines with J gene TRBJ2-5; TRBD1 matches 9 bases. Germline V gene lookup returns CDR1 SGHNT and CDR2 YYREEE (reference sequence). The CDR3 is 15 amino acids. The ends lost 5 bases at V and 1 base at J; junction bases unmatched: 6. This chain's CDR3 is CASSSGQGLQETQYF. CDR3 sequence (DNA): TGTGCCAGCAGTTCGGGACAGGGCCTCCAAGAGACCCAGTACTTC. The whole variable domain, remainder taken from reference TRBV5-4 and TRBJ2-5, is ETGVTQSPTHLIKTRGQQVTLRCSSQSGHNTVSWYQQALGQGPQFIFQYYREEENGRGNFPPRFSGLQFPNYSSELNVNALELDDSALYLCASSSGQGLQETQYFGPGTRLLVL.

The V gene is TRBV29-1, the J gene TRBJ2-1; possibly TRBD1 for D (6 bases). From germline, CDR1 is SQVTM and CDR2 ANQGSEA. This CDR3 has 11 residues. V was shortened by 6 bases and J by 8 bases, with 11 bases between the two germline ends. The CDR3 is CSVYRDHEQFF. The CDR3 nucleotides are TGCAGCGTGTACAGGGACCATGAGCAGTTCTTC.

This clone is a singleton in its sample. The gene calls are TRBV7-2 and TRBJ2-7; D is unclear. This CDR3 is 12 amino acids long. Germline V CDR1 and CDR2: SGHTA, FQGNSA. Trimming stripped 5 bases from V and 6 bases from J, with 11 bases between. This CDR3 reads CASSQLGFEQYF. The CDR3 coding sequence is TGTGCCAGCAGCCAACTCGGGTTCGAGCAGTACTTC.

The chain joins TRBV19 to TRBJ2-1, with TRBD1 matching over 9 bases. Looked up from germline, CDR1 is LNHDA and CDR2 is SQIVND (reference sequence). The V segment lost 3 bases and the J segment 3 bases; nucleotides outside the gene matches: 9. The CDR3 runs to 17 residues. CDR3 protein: CASSITLMDRGYNEQFF. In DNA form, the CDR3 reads TGTGCCAGTAGTATCACTTTAATGGACAGGGGCTACAATGAGCAGTTCTTC.

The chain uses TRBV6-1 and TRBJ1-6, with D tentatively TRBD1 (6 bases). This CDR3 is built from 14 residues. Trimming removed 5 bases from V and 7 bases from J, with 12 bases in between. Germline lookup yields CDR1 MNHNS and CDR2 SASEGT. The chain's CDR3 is CASSPGTLNSPLHF. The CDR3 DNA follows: TGTGCCAGCAGTCCCGGGACATTAAATTCACCCCTCCACTTT.

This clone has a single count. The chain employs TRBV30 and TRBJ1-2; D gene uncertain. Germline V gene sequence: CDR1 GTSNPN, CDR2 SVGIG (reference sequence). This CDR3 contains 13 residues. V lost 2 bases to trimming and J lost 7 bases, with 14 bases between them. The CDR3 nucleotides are TGTGCCTGGAGTCTCCAGAATGGGAGTGGCTACACCTTC. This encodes CAWSLQNGSGYTF.

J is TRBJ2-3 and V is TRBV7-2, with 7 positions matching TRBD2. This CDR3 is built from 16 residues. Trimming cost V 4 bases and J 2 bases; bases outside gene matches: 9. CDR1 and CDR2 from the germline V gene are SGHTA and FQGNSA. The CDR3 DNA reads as TGTGCCAGCAGCTCCGGAGGCGGGGGATTCACAGATACGCAGTATTTT. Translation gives CASSSGGGGFTDTQYF.

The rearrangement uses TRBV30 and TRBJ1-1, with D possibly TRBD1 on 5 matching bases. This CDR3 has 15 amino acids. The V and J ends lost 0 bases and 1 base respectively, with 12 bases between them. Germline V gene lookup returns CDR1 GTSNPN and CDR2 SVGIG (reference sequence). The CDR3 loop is CAWSVPQGSNTEAFF. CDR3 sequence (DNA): TGTGCCTGGAGTGTACCGCAGGGTTCGAACACTGAAGCTTTCTTT.

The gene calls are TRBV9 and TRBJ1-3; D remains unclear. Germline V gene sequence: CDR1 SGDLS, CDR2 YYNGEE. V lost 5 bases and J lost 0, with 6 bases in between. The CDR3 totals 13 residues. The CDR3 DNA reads TGTGCCAGCAGTGCTAACTCTGGAAACACCATATATTTT. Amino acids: CASSANSGNTIYF.

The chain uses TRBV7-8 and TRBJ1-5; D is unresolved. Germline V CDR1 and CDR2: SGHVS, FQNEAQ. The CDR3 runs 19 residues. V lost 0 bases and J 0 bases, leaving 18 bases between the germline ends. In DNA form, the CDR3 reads TGTGCCAGCAGCTTAGCACTATTCGGAACCCGGCATAGCAATCAGCCCCAGCATTTT. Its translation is CASSLALFGTRHSNQPQHF.

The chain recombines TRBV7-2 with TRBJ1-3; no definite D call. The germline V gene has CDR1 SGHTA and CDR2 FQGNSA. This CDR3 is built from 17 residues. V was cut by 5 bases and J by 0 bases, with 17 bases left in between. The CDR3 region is CASSLLGGSSSGNTIYF. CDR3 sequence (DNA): TGTGCCAGCAGCCTACTTGGCGGTTCTAGCTCTGGAAACACCATATATTTT.

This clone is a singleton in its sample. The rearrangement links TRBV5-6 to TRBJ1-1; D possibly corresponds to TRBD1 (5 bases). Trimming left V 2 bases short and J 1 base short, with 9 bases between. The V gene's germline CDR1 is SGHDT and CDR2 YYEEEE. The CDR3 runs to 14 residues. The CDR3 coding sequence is TGTGCCAGCAGCTTTTGGGGGGGGAACACTGAAGCTTTCTTT. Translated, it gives CASSFWGGNTEAFF. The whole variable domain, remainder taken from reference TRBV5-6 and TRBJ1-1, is DAGVTQSPTHLIKTRGQQVTLRCSPKSGHDTVSWYQQALGQGPQFIFQYYEEEERQRGNFPDRFSGHQFPNYSSELNVNALLLGDSALYLCASSFWGGNTEAFFGQGTRLTVV.

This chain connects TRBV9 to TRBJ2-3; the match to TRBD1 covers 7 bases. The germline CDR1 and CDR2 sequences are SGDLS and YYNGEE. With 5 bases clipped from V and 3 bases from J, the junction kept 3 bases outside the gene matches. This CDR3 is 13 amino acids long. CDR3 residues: CASRGGSTDTQYF. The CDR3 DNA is TGTGCCAGCAGAGGGGGCTCGACAGATACGCAGTATTTT. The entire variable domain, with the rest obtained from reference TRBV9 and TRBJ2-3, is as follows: DSGVTQTPKHLITATGQRVTLRCSPRSGDLSVYWYQQSLDQGLQFLIQYYNGEERAKGNILERFSAQQFPDLHSELNLSSLELGDSALYFCASRGGSTDTQYFGPGTRLTVL.

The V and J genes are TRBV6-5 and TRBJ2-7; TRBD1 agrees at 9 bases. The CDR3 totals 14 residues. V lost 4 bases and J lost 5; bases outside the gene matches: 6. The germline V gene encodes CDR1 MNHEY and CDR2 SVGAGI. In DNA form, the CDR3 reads TGTGCCAGCAGTTCCGGGACAGGGCCCCACGAGCAGTACTTC. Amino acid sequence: CASSSGTGPHEQYF.

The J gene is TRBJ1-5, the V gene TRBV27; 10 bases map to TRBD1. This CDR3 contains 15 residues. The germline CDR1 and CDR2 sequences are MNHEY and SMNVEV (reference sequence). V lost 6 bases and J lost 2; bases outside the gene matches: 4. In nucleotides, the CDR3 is TGTGCCAGCAGCTGGACAGGGGGAGGCAATCAGCCCCAGCATTTT. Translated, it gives CASSWTGGGNQPQHF.

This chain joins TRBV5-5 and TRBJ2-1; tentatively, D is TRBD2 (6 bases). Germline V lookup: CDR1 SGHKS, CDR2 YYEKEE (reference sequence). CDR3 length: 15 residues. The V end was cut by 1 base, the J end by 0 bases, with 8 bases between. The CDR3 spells CASSLFGSSYNEQFF. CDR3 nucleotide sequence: TGTGCCAGCAGCTTGTTCGGGAGCTCCTACAATGAGCAGTTCTTC.

In nucleotides, the CDR3 is TGTGCCAGCAGTTTATCGGTAACGGGGGGGGATCAGCCCCAGCATTTT. Encoded protein: CASSLSVTGGDQPQHF. V gene TRBV27 combines with J gene TRBJ1-5, with a weak D call TRBD1 (5 bases). V shed 0 bases and J shed 5 bases, with 14 bases lying between them. The CDR3 extends over 16 amino acids. From germline, CDR1 is MNHEY and CDR2 SMNVEV (reference sequence).

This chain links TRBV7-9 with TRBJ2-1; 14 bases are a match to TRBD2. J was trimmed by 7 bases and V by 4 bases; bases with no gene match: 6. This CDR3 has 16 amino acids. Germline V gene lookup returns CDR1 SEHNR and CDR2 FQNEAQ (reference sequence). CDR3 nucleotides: TGTGCCAGCAGCTACCCCGGACTAGCGGGGGGTAATGAGCAGTTCTTC. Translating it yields CASSYPGLAGGNEQFF.